These T cell receptor beta chains were read from a single sample in a study of PD-1 blockade in mismatch repair-deficient tumors. Profiled with immunoSEQ multiplex PCR; TCRdb holds only in-frame clones, not every one. The sample lists around 38,000 clones; about 85% were seen once. The specimen comprised peripheral blood, sampled 4 weeks after starting pembrolizumab. All receptors derive from an adult with mismatch repair-deficient cancer. Each CDR3 is given with its conserved first and last residue. The D gene is left open where the match is weak. The size of a clone is reported for some rows only, either as once, few or many, or as a class for expanded clones.

.	TRBJ2-1	15	TRBD2	TRBV7-2	CASSQGTSGFNEQFF	TGTGCCAGCAGCCAGGGGACTAGCGGGTTCAATGAGCAGTTCTTC
.	TRBJ2-3	15	TRBD2	TRBV6-4	CASSDSSGRADTQYF	TGTGCCAGCAGTGACTCTAGCGGGAGGGCCGATACGCAGTATTTT
few	TRBJ2-2	14	.	TRBV30	CAWSPELADGELFF	TGTGCCTGGAGTCCTGAGTTGGCCGACGGGGAGCTGTTTTTT
.	TRBJ2-7	15	TRBD2	TRBV5-6	CASSLAGLAGDEQYF	TGTGCCAGCAGCTTGGCGGGACTAGCGGGAGACGAGCAGTACTTC
.	TRBJ2-7	15	TRBD2	TRBV7-9	CASSPTGGRFYEQYF	TGTGCCAGCAGCCCCACGGGAGGGAGGTTTTACGAGCAGTACTTC
once	TRBJ1-1	13	TRBD1	TRBV10-2	CASSQDRDTEAFF	TGCGCCAGCAGCCAGGACAGGGACACTGAAGCTTTCTTT
.	TRBJ2-6	16	.	TRBV4-3	CASSQDRNSGANVLTF	TGCGCCAGCAGCCAAGACAGGAACTCTGGGGCCAACGTCCTGACTTTC
.	TRBJ2-5	13	.	TRBV6-6	CASTNIGGETQYF	TGTGCCAGCACTAACATCGGAGGGGAGACCCAGTACTTC
.	TRBJ2-7	13	.	TRBV7-2	CASSRGEGLEQYF	TGTGCCAGCAGCCGAGGCGAGGGACTCGAGCAGTACTTC
.	TRBJ2-7	15	TRBD2	TRBV13	CASSLGREGRYEQYF	TGTGCCAGCAGCCTCGGGAGGGAGGGCCGGTACGAGCAGTACTTC
.	TRBJ2-4	14	.	TRBV6-6	CASRTGRGENIQYF	TGTGCCAGCAGGACAGGGCGGGGGGAAAACATTCAGTACTTC
few	TRBJ1-2	14	TRBD1	TRBV11-2	CASSRGQGAGGYTF	TGTGCCAGCAGCCGAGGACAGGGGGCGGGTGGCTACACCTTC
once	TRBJ1-5	15	.	TRBV19	CASSMASDYNQPQHF	TGTGCCAGTAGTATGGCATCAGACTACAATCAGCCCCAGCATTTT
once	TRBJ1-1	15	.	TRBV19	CASTGGPLLNTEAFF	TGTGCCAGTACCGGGGGACCTCTTTTGAACACTGAAGCTTTCTTT
.	TRBJ2-2	15	TRBD1	TRBV6-1	CASRWGTGGTGELFF	TGTGCCAGCAGATGGGGGACAGGGGGCACCGGGGAGCTGTTTTTT
.	TRBJ2-1	16	.	TRBV19	CASSHPSGLYYNEQFF	TGTGCCAGTAGCCATCCCAGCGGGCTCTATTACAATGAGCAGTTCTTC
.	TRBJ1-5	18	.	TRBV16	CASSQVYFAGRGNQPQHF	TGTGCCAGCAGCCAAGTATATTTTGCGGGCAGGGGCAATCAGCCCCAGCATTTT
.	TRBJ2-3	15	.	TRBV19	CASSIWATSTDTQYF	TGTGCCAGTAGTATTTGGGCAACTAGCACAGATACGCAGTATTTT
.	TRBJ2-4	14	.	TRBV9	CASSLGEAKNIQYF	TGTGCCAGCAGTCTAGGGGAAGCCAAAAACATTCAGTACTTC
.	TRBJ1-2	17	TRBD1	TRBV9	CASSVGLGGQGNYGYTF	TGTGCCAGCAGCGTAGGTCTTGGAGGACAGGGTAACTATGGCTACACCTTC
.	TRBJ2-2	13	.	TRBV11-1	CASRGWEAGELFF	TGTGCCAGCAGGGGTTGGGAAGCCGGGGAGCTGTTTTTT
once	TRBJ2-7	20	.	TRBV5-1	CASSTVREFWTFRSDYEQYF	TGCGCCAGCAGCACTGTCAGGGAATTCTGGACCTTTCGTTCGGACTACGAGCAGTACTTC
few	TRBJ2-1	13	.	TRBV5-1	CASSLHLAREQFF	TGCGCCAGCAGCTTGCATCTAGCCAGGGAGCAGTTCTTC
.	TRBJ2-7	13	.	TRBV30	CAWSRGGTYEQYF	TGTGCCTGGAGTAGGGGGGGCACATACGAGCAGTACTTC
.	TRBJ2-3	16	TRBD1	TRBV6-5	CASSYSGTGGADTQYF	TGTGCCAGCAGTTACTCCGGGACAGGGGGCGCAGATACGCAGTATTTT
.	TRBJ2-1	13	TRBD1	TRBV29-1	CSVGTGTHNEQFF	TGCAGCGTTGGGACAGGGACCCACAATGAGCAGTTCTTC
.	TRBJ2-1	15	.	TRBV30	CAWAFGQSSYNEQFF	TGTGCCTGGGCCTTCGGACAGAGCTCCTACAATGAGCAGTTCTTC
few	TRBJ2-5	14	.	TRBV30	CAWSVGGTRETQYF	TGTGCCTGGAGTGTTGGGGGGACAAGGGAGACCCAGTACTTC
.	TRBJ2-3	18	TRBD1	TRBV15	CAPLLDRDNIASTDTQYF	TGTGCCCCACTTTTGGACAGGGACAACATCGCTAGCACAGATACGCAGTATTTT
.	TRBJ2-5	18	TRBD1	TRBV7-6	CASSFREDRGWGRETQYF	TGTGCCAGCAGCTTTAGGGAAGACAGGGGTTGGGGAAGAGAGACCCAGTACTTC
.	TRBJ2-1	14	TRBD2	TRBV6-4	CASSERGYQNEQFF	TGTGCCAGCAGCGAGCGGGGTTATCAAAATGAGCAGTTCTTC
.	TRBJ2-1	12	TRBD2	TRBV30	CAWSGPGGEQFF	TGTGCCTGGAGCGGCCCGGGGGGTGAGCAGTTCTTC
few	TRBJ1-2	14	.	TRBV7-2	CASSLVGLDYGYTF	TGTGCCAGCAGCTTAGTTGGACTTGACTATGGCTACACCTTC
few	TRBJ2-1	17	TRBD1	TRBV28	CASRELSDRGYGDEQFF	TGTGCCAGCAGGGAACTATCGGACAGGGGGTATGGCGATGAGCAGTTCTTC
few	TRBJ2-5	12	.	TRBV11-3	CASSSPYGTQYF	TGTGCCAGCAGCTCCCCTTATGGGACCCAGTACTTC
.	TRBJ1-4	14	.	TRBV7-2	CASSYAGLSEKLFF	TGTGCCAGCAGCTATGCGGGGCTGAGTGAAAAACTGTTTTTT
.	TRBJ2-1	21	TRBD2	TRBV28	CASSPNNPGGGLAASYNEQFF	TGTGCCAGCAGTCCGAATAACCCGGGCGGGGGACTAGCGGCCAGCTACAATGAGCAGTTCTTC
.	TRBJ2-7	16	TRBD2	TRBV10-1	CASSESTLASGSKEYF	TGCGCCAGCAGTGAGTCGACTCTGGCTAGCGGGAGTAAGGAGTACTTC
few	TRBJ1-2	14	TRBD1	TRBV30	CAWSVLGDSYGYTF	TGTGCCTGGAGTGTACTGGGGGACAGCTATGGCTACACCTTC
.	TRBJ2-2	16	TRBD1	TRBV6-5	CASSYAADRDTGELFF	TGTGCCAGCAGTTACGCCGCGGACAGGGACACCGGGGAGCTGTTTTTT
.	TRBJ1-5	14	.	TRBV5-6	CARIQRGGNQPQHF	TGTGCCAGAATCCAACGGGGGGGCAATCAGCCCCAGCATTTT
.	TRBJ1-2	11	.	TRBV30	CAWSGAYGYTF	TGTGCCTGGAGTGGCGCCTATGGCTACACCTTC
.	TRBJ2-7	15	TRBD2	TRBV6-5	CASSPSLAGAVEQYF	TGTGCCAGCAGCCCCTCCCTAGCGGGAGCTGTCGAGCAGTACTTC
once	TRBJ1-1	14	.	TRBV5-1	CASSLGGVQGGAFF	TGCGCCAGCAGCTTGGGCGGGGTACAGGGAGGAGCTTTCTTT
.	TRBJ1-2	16	.	TRBV7-2	CASSFSAQSRNYGYTF	TGTGCCAGCAGCTTTAGCGCCCAATCGAGGAACTATGGCTACACCTTC